This T cell receptor (beta chain) appears in the sequencing data of a study of Graves' ophthalmopathy and Graves' hyperthyroidism. This clonotype appeared many times. CDR1 and CDR2 (germline): SGHDT, YYEEEE. After removal of 3 bases from V and 3 bases from J, the junction contained 7 bases not matched to a gene. This CDR3 is 15 amino acids long. The TCR beta CDR3 regions underwent amplification from RNA transcripts. Second-round multiplex PCR came after a first-round RT-PCR that employed HTBI primers. MiXCR was run by TCRdb on the multiplex PCR reads, yielding one entry per CDR3 protein. This table holds about 400,000 distinct CDR3 sequences, about 17% found once. CAS ≥3, NOSPECS ≥4, moderate-to-severe activity and duration under 3 months marked donors with ophthalmopathy. Sampling 10 ml of fresh peripheral blood provided the PBMCs.

This rearrangement joins TRBV5-6 to TRBJ1-1; 8 bases map to TRBD1. This sequence originates from a woman aged 18-30 years with Graves' ophthalmopathy. Source material: peripheral blood. The CDR3 loop reads CASSYDRGGHTEAFF. DNA for the CDR3: TGTGCCAGCAGCTACGACAGGGGAGGGCACACTGAAGCTTTCTTT.